This T cell receptor beta chain was sequenced for a study of blood T cell repertoires in COVID-19. As for the study in general: Sample material is recorded as cDNA or gDNA derived from T cells, B-cell-depleted T cells, or PBMCs.

Assay used: immunoSEQ multiplex PCR; TCRdb lists only in-frame clones, some missing. The sample lists some 40,000 clones, about 80% seen once, with 15% to 20% in the top ten. From germline, CDR1 is SGHTA and CDR2 FQGTGA. The V gene lost 2 bases and the J gene lost 1 base, with 10 bases spanning the gap. This CDR3 has 15 amino acids. Material for sequencing was peripheral blood. The chain uses TRBV7-3 and TRBJ2-3, with a possible D match to TRBD2 (6 bases). This TCR was recovered from a man aged 65 to 79 with acute or convalescent COVID-19. CDR3 sequence: CASSLGGSGTDTQYF. CDR3 nucleotides: TGTGCCAGCAGCTTAGGGGGGTCGGGCACAGATACGCAGTATTTT.